This T cell receptor (beta chain) was retrieved from a study of blood T cell repertoires in COVID-19. Study-wide context: Samples taken during acute and convalescent COVID-19 were collected in the United States, Italy and Spain. From T cells, B-cell-depleted T cells, or PBMCs came the material, which was cDNA or gDNA.

Original data processing: By means of reference gene primer amplification, nucleated cell counts were estimated. Sequenced by immunoSEQ multiplex PCR; TCRdb stores in-frame clones only, minus some. V and J calls and clone size are as listed in that table; D and trimming were resolved from the DNA. Of some 70,000 clones listed, over 80% are singletons. Trimming pared 5 bases from V and 5 bases from J, leaving 16 bases between. Germline lookup yields CDR1 MNHEY and CDR2 SVGAGI. The CDR3 is 15 amino acids. The specimen sequenced was peripheral blood. The chain carries TRBV6-5 and TRBJ1-5; D remains unclear. This TCR came from a woman in her sixties with acute or convalescent COVID-19. DNA of the CDR3: TGTGCCAGCAGTCTCGAGGATGTAGTTTATCAGCCCCAGCATTTT. Residues: CASSLEDVVYQPQHF.